This TCR beta chain was profiled in a study of beta chain features in type 1 diabetes. The CDR3 covers 19 residues. Looked up from germline, CDR1 is SGHRS and CDR2 is YFSETQ. V lost 4 bases, J lost 0 bases, and 12 bases stayed unmatched. Findings and caveats of the study: Cells with high TCR expression could be over-represented when cDNA is sequenced.

It was one heparinised blood draw, averaging about 0.12 L, that each donor gave. Expressed TCRB transcripts were sequenced after all isolated RNA was converted to cDNA. The study sequenced naive, central memory and regulatory T cell samples to an average of approximately 4 million reads. This table comes from immunoSEQ multiplex PCR, and its TCRdb copy is limited to in-frame clones, with some not included. The data hold about 240,000 clones, with 25% to 35% observed a single time. Concerning this clone: The antigen is undetermined.

The chain recombines TRBV5-1 with TRBJ2-1; 11 nucleotides align to TRBD2. Sequences were obtained from central memory CD4+ T cells from blood. The receptor was isolated from a man between 25 and 39 years old in good health. The DNA for the CDR3 is TGCGCCAGCAGCCCGGCCCCTAGCGGGGGGAAAAGCTCCTACAATGAGCAGTTCTTC. It translates to CASSPAPSGGKSSYNEQFF.